These 25 T cell receptor beta chains were all obtained from the same sample, sequenced in a study of vaccination and CD4 T cells after COVID-19. The treatment is: approximately nine-day PBMC culture with coronavirus spike peptide pools or control peptides (ViraFEST assay). The Oncomine TCR Beta short-read assay generated sequence data from the DNA of cultured CD4+ T cells. TCRdb itself ran the PCR reads through MiXCR, one entry per CDR3 protein. In the table there are some 21,000 distinct CDR3 sequences, about 50% of which are singletons. Antigen specificity for these receptors is unknown. Source material: CD4+ T cells from blood, cultured in vitro. These receptor sequences come from a human donor who had recovered from COVID-19.

The J gene is TRBJ2-7, the V gene TRBV6-5; 8 bases line up with TRBD1. The CDR3 contains 17 residues. Trimming took 2 bases from V and 0 from J; bases not matched to a gene: 9. Germline CDR1 is MNHEY and CDR2 is SVGAGI. The CDR3 DNA reads TGTGCCAGCAGTTACGGGACCGGGACAGGTTCCTCCTACGAGCAGTACTTC. Its translation: CASSYGTGTGSSYEQYF.

The chain links TRBV7-2 to TRBJ1-5, with D perhaps TRBD1 (6 bases). Per the germline V gene, CDR1 is SGHTA and CDR2 is FQGNSA. The CDR3 sequence is 13 residues long. Trimming took 5 bases from V and 5 from J, leaving 10 bases between them. CDR3 residues: CASSPGVDQPQHF. CDR3 bases: TGTGCCAGCAGCCCAGGGGTCGATCAGCCCCAGCATTTT.

This sequence joins TRBV19 and TRBJ1-4, with TRBD1 identical over 11 bases. The CDR3 is made up of 14 amino acids. With V trimmed by 3 bases and J by 8 bases, 2 bases remained unmatched. Germline CDR1 LNHDA, CDR2 SQIVND (reference sequence). CDR3 DNA: TGTGCCAGTAGTATGGACAGGGGGCACGAAAAACTGTTTTTT. It encodes CASSMDRGHEKLFF.

The gene calls are TRBV27 and TRBJ2-5; TRBD2 matches at 9 bases. J was trimmed by 5 bases and V by 5 bases; bases with no gene match: 9. The V gene's germline CDR1 is MNHEY and CDR2 SMNVEV (reference sequence). The CDR3 totals 15 residues. DNA for the CDR3: TGTGCCAGCAGTCCGTCGGGACTAGCAGTTGAGACCCAGTACTTC. It translates to CASSPSGLAVETQYF.

The V gene is TRBV6-1, the J gene TRBJ2-7; 11 bases line up with TRBD1. The CDR3 consists of 15 residues. Unmatched junction bases numbered 2, after V lost 1 base and J lost 3 bases. The germline V gene encodes CDR1 MNHNS and CDR2 SASEGT. The CDR3 coding sequence is TGTGCCAGCAGTGAAGGCGGGACAGGGGGCTACGAGCAGTACTTC. This translates into CASSEGGTGGYEQYF.

The table lists this clonotype with a count of one. J is TRBJ2-2 and V is TRBV4-1, with 7 positions matching TRBD1. V dropped 2 bases and J dropped 6; count of bases not matched to a gene: 3. This CDR3 region has 14 residues. Germline CDR1 MGHRA, CDR2 YSYEKL. The CDR3 coding sequence is TGCGCCAGCAGCCAACAGGACAGGCCCGGGGAGCTGTTTTTT. It specifies CASSQQDRPGELFF.

The chain's CDR3 is CASSISTGGSNQPQHF. CDR3 DNA sequence: TGTGCCAGTAGTATATCGACAGGGGGGAGCAATCAGCCCCAGCATTTT. The rearrangement joins TRBV19 to TRBJ1-5; 9 bases are shared with TRBD1. V lost 2 bases and J lost 1; bases outside the gene matches: 3. The CDR3 runs to 16 residues. Per the germline V gene, CDR1 is LNHDA and CDR2 is SQIVND (reference sequence).

The chain combines TRBV5-1 with TRBJ2-2; 7 nucleotides line up with TRBD2. CDR1 and CDR2 from the germline V gene are SGHRS and YFSETQ. The V and J ends lost 6 bases and 6 bases, in that order; junction bases with no gene match: 5. The CDR3 has 13 amino acids. DNA for the CDR3: TGCGCCAGCACCGTGACTAGCCCCGGGGAGCTGTTTTTT. Its protein is CASTVTSPGELFF.

This rearrangement joins TRBV6-5 to TRBJ2-1; 7 bases agree with TRBD1. V lost 2 bases to trimming and J lost 8 bases; unmatched junction nucleotides: 6. The CDR3 covers 14 residues. CDR1 is MNHEY and CDR2 is SVGAGI in the germline V gene. DNA for the CDR3: TGTGCCAGCAGTTACGACAGGGCCTGGCATGAGCAGTTCTTC. Protein product: CASSYDRAWHEQFF.

The chain recombines TRBV5-1 with TRBJ2-5; 10 nucleotides line up with TRBD1. Germline CDR1 and CDR2: SGHRS and YFSETQ. Losses at the gene ends were 0 bases for V and 4 bases for J; bases not matched to a gene: 3. The CDR3 runs 15 residues. CDR3 protein: CASSLGDRGRETQYF. The CDR3 DNA reads TGCGCCAGCAGCTTGGGTGACAGGGGGCGAGAGACCCAGTACTTC.

This clonotype was picked up one time. The genes are TRBV5-1 and TRBJ1-2; tentatively, D is TRBD1 (5 bases). V was trimmed by 0 bases and J by 8 bases, leaving 11 bases between them. The CDR3 has 13 amino acids. Germline assignment: CDR1 SGHRS and CDR2 YFSETQ. The CDR3 spells CASSLEGVGGYTF. The CDR3 DNA reads as TGCGCCAGCAGCTTGGAAGGGGTGGGCGGCTACACCTTC.

The chain recombines TRBV12-3 or TRBV12-4 with TRBJ2-5; D remains ambiguous. The V gene lost 5 bases and the J gene lost 3 bases, with 13 bases spanning the gap. CDR3 length: 14 residues. CDR3 sequence reads: CASSPSYRKETQYF. The CDR3 bases are TGTGCCAGCAGTCCAAGTTACAGAAAAGAGACCCAGTACTTC.

The rearrangement uses TRBV4-3 and TRBJ2-4; tentative D call: TRBD1 (5 bases). V was clipped by 0 bases and J by 2 bases, with 11 bases between them. There are 16 residues in the CDR3. The V gene's germline CDR1 is LGHNA and CDR2 YSLEER. As DNA, the CDR3 is TGCGCCAGCAGCCAAGATCAGGGCGGATCCAAAAACATTCAGTACTTC. Residues: CASSQDQGGSKNIQYF.

This rearrangement joins TRBV12-3 or TRBV12-4 to TRBJ2-5, with TRBD1 matching over 8 bases. The CDR3 consists of 14 residues. J was trimmed by 7 bases and V by 6 bases; bases with no gene match: 10. The CDR3 loop is CASSDRGSRGTQYF. The CDR3 DNA follows: TGTGCCAGCAGCGACAGGGGCTCCCGGGGGACCCAGTACTTC.

In DNA form, the CDR3 reads TGCAGTGCGATCGTAGCGGGGACAGATACGCAGTATTTT. Amino acid sequence: CSAIVAGTDTQYF. J is TRBJ2-3 and V is TRBV20-1; the match to TRBD2 covers 8 bases. V shed 6 bases and J 3 bases; nucleotides not matched to a gene: 5. Germline values: CDR1 DFQATT, CDR2 SNEGSKA (reference sequence). The CDR3 has 13 residues.

V is TRBV5-1 and J is TRBJ1-2; D remains unclear. Per germline, CDR1 SGHRS and CDR2 YFSETQ. V was clipped by 4 bases and J by 4 bases, with 14 bases between them. This CDR3 is built from 14 residues. The CDR3 loop reads CASSHEPGTYGYTF. The CDR3 DNA follows: TGCGCCAGCAGCCACGAACCAGGAACCTATGGCTACACCTTC.

This clonotype was picked up a small number of times. V and J are TRBV11-2 and TRBJ2-7, with 11 bases fitting TRBD2. Germline values: CDR1 SGHAT, CDR2 FQNNGV. The V segment lost 5 bases and the J segment 0 bases; nucleotides outside the gene matches: 3. The CDR3 is 15 residues long. The CDR3 nucleotides read TGTGCCAGCAGCCGACTAGCGGGGAACTCCTACGAGCAGTACTTC. Translated: CASSRLAGNSYEQYF.

This clonotype was seen once. The rearrangement joins TRBV12-3 or TRBV12-4 to TRBJ2-2, with a possible D match to TRBD1 (6 bases). Trimming left V 6 bases short and J 2 bases short, with 10 bases between. The CDR3 runs to 14 residues. The DNA for the CDR3 is TGTGCCAGCAGCGGGACACTTAACACCGGGGAGCTGTTTTTT. Its translation: CASSGTLNTGELFF.

A few counts support this clonotype. The CDR3 coding sequence is TGTGCCATCAGTGAGACTCAGGGGGTTGGAGAGACCCAGTACTTC. It codes for CAISETQGVGETQYF. The chain has TRBV10-3 and TRBJ2-5, with TRBD1 matching 7 bases. The CDR3 is 15 residues long. Germline V gene sequence: CDR1 ENHRY, CDR2 SYGVKD. V gave up 2 bases and J gave up 4 bases; unmatched junction bases: 7.

This clonotype was detected a few times. The chain combines TRBV6-1 with TRBJ1-5; D perhaps matches TRBD1 (6 bases). Germline values: CDR1 MNHNS, CDR2 SASEGT. Trimming pared 3 bases from V and 7 bases from J, leaving 10 bases between. This CDR3 is 13 amino acids long. As DNA, the CDR3 is TGTGCCAGCAGTGACAGGGGAAGGCAGCCCCAGCATTTT. It translates to CASSDRGRQPQHF.

DNA of the CDR3: TGTGCCAGCAGTGAAGCCACAGAGACCCAGTACTTC. Protein: CASSEATETQYF. The chain recombines TRBV2 with TRBJ2-5; D remains unclear. The germline V and J ends were trimmed by 0 bases and 4 bases, with 3 bases remaining between them. The CDR3 runs to 12 residues. Germline V gives CDR1 SNHLY, CDR2 FYNNEI.

This clonotype was counted only a few times. The CDR3: CASSLSGTGGGQPQHF. The CDR3 DNA reads as TGTGCCAGCAGCTTATCCGGGACAGGGGGCGGTCAGCCCCAGCATTTT. This chain links TRBV7-8 with TRBJ1-5; 12 bases are shared with TRBD1. V lost 2 bases and J lost 6; bases outside the gene matches: 5. Germline V gives CDR1 SGHVS, CDR2 FQNEAQ. The CDR3 contains 16 residues.

The J gene is TRBJ1-2, the V gene TRBV30; maybe TRBD1 (6 bases). This CDR3 is built from 14 residues. Germline V lookup: CDR1 GTSNPN, CDR2 SVGIG (reference sequence). V was shortened by 5 bases and J by 3 bases, with 16 bases between the two germline ends. The CDR3 region has the DNA TGTGCCTGGGTCCGGTGGGGGCTAGACTATGGCTACACCTTC. Protein: CAWVRWGLDYGYTF.

In its sample, this clonotype was seen a few times. The chain joins TRBV27 to TRBJ1-5; D unclear. V gave up 8 bases and J gave up 0 bases, with 17 bases separating them. Germline loops: CDR1 MNHEY, CDR2 SMNVEV (reference sequence). This CDR3 contains 16 residues. CDR3 nucleotides: TGTGCCAGCGCCCTTAGCCCTCAAATTAGCAATCAGCCCCAGCATTTT. Its protein is CASALSPQISNQPQHF.

The chain uses TRBV4-2 and TRBJ2-3, with 7 nucleotides matching TRBD2. Trimming at V came to 4 bases and at J to 4 bases, leaving 14 bases not matched to a gene. Germline V gives CDR1 LGHNA, CDR2 YNFKEQ. The CDR3 has 17 residues. The CDR3 loop is CASSPGSGGGGADTQYF. In DNA form, the CDR3 reads TGTGCCAGCAGCCCCGGCAGCGGCGGGGGTGGCGCAGATACGCAGTATTTT.